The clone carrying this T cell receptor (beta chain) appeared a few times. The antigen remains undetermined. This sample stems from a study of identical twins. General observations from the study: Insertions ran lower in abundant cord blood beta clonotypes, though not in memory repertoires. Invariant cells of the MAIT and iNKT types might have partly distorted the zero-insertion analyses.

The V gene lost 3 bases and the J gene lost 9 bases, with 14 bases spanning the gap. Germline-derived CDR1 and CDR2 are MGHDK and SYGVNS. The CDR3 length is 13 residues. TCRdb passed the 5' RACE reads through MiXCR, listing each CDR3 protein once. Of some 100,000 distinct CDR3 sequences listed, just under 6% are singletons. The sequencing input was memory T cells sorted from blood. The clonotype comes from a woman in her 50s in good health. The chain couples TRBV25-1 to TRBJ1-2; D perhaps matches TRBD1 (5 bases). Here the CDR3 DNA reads TGTGCCAGCAGTGATCGGGGGACTCGGAGCTACACCTTC. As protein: CASSDRGTRSYTF.